This section outlines one T cell receptor (beta chain) sequence together with its context. The target antigen is unknown. The CDR3 has 18 residues. Trimming removed 3 bases from V and 2 bases from J, with 21 bases in between. Germline V gives CDR1 SGHNT, CDR2 YYREEE (reference sequence). The PCR had 60 Vbeta and 13 Jbeta primers. Method: immunoSEQ multiplex PCR; TCRdb's copy keeps in-frame clones and lacks some. In the table there are some 190,000 clones, around 83% of which are singletons. The source of the sample is a study of cytomegalovirus exposure and HLA in healthy donors. Study results and limitations: A later analysis reportedly identified an Asian-associated ancestry cluster as carrying fewer N-insertions than the roughly 670-donor mean. Productive rates of about 87% or about 30% were seen for most TCR beta V segments in an earlier analysis. Researchers reported in a later analysis that a missense DCLRE1C variant was tied to TCR beta V- and J-gene trimming.

This TCR came from a middle-aged man in good health and CMV-seropositive. The chain joins TRBV5-4 to TRBJ2-4; TRBD2 is a possible D gene (6 bases). The sequencing input was PBMCs. The CDR3 DNA sequence: TGTGCCAGCAGCTCCTTCGGAGGGGCAGGGAGAACCAAAAACATTCAGTACTTC. Protein product: CASSSFGGAGRTKNIQYF. The entire variable domain, with the rest obtained from reference TRBV5-4 and TRBJ2-4, is as follows: ETGVTQSPTHLIKTRGQQVTLRCSSQSGHNTVSWYQQALGQGPQFIFQYYREEENGRGNFPPRFSGLQFPNYSSELNVNALELDDSALYLCASSSFGGAGRTKNIQYFGAGTRLSVL.